Below, one T cell receptor (beta chain) is given with its context. The antigen remains undetermined. The CDR3 loop spans 15 amino acids. CDR1 and CDR2 (germline): SGHRS, YFSETQ. CD45RO-CCR7+CD27+CD95- characterized naive CD8+ T cells. Via 5' RACE with UMI labels, TRB cDNA libraries were prepared. TCRdb reprocessed the 5' RACE reads and reports one entry per CDR3 protein, with no DNA. This listing includes 120,000 or so distinct CDR3 sequences. These data are taken from a study of CXCR3-negative and CXCR3-positive naive CD8 T cells. On the study more broadly: The dataset comprises roughly 140 million TRB reads in total, with about 1.5 +/- 0.3 million reads per library. Broader study findings: Diversity ran similarly high across both naive subsets but far lower in memory CD8+ cells. Greater hydrophobicity was found in TRB CDR3s of CXCR3-positive naive cells than of CXCR3-negative naive cells. Memory cells differed in TRBV-TRBJ usage, but naive CXCR3-negative and CXCR3-positive cells had similar usage.

This chain connects TRBV5-1 to TRBJ2-1. This sequence originates from a human donor in good health. Some clones in this sample may be carry-over from other donors' samples. The sequencing sample was made of naive CXCR3+ CD8+ T cells from blood. Subset reported: CD45RO-CCR7+CD27+CD95- naive CD8+ T cells expressing CXCR3 (TNR3+). CDR3 sequence: CASSLGADSYNEQFF.